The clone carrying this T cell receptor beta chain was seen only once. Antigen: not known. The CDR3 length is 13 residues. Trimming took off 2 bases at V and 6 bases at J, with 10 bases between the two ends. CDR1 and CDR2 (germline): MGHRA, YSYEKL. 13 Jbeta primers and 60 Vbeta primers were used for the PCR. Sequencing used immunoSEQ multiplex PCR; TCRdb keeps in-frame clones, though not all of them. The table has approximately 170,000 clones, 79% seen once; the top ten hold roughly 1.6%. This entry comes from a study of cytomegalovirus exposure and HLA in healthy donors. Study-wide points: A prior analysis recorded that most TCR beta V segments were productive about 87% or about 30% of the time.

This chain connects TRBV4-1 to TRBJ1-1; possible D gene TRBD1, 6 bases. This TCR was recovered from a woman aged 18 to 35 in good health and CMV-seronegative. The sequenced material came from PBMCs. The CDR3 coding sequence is TGCGCCAGCAGCCAACGCAGGGGCGCTGAAGCTTTCTTT. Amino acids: CASSQRRGAEAFF.